This T cell receptor beta chain was sequenced during a study of blood T cell repertoires in COVID-19 (dated by TCRdb to the early 2020s). About the study as a whole: Samples from collaborators originated in the United States, Italy and Spain and spanned both the acute and convalescent phases of COVID-19. The dataset comprised deeply sampled blood TCRbeta repertoires from subjects exposed to, actively infected with, or recovered from COVID-19. The repertoires were released in a freely available public database intended as a resource for research on the immune response to SARS-CoV-2. Samples came from the ongoing ImmuneRACE study (first 160 participants) plus 1,254 subjects from 6 global collaborators. The material from the prospective study consisted of cDNA or gDNA derived from T cells, B-cell-depleted T cells, or PBMCs. Where HLA class I and class II types were available, the types were taken from metadata supplied by the sample provider, not from assay-based typing. The sample metadata nearly always contained a de-identified subject ID, COVID-19 status, age in years and sex. Beyond this particular receptor, the publication reports: Clinical and demographic metadata were provided uncurated, with the amount varying by source and participant.

TCRbeta CDR3 regions were amplified from genomic DNA using the immunoSEQ Assay, a bias-controlled multiplex PCR. Under the source paper's analysis protocol: Nucleated cell counts per sample were estimated from amplification of reference gene primers within the assay. Sequence reads were collapsed and filtered to measure the absolute abundance of every unique TCRbeta CDR3 rearrangement. For each sample, productive Simpson clonality was calculated as the square root of Simpson's diversity index over productive rearrangements. TCRdb limited this immuneACCESS table to in-frame rearrangements with V and J called. A share of clones is missing; checked studies link under half to unresolved V genes, and the rest is unexplained. V and J calls and clone size are those listed in that table; D and trimming were worked out from the DNA. The sample contains 110,000 or so clones, around 83% of them found a single time. Of the sample, about 6.1% falls within the top ten clones.

At one collaborating source in Seattle, patients were enrolled during active infection and were followed longitudinally through the course of disease. Whole blood was collected in K2EDTA tubes by collaborating institutions according to the institutions' own protocols. Collaborator samples were shipped for TCRbeta analysis as frozen whole blood, isolated PBMCs, or DNA extracted from either sample type. Via the germline V gene (reference sequence), CDR1 is DFQATT and CDR2 SNEGSKA. Measured from the cysteine to the phenylalanine, the CDR3 is 15 residues long. CDR3 DNA only is kept here, 45 bases in frame from base 1. Trimmed from V: 3 bases; trimmed from J: 2 bases; junction bases lacking a gene match: 7. This clone was observed once. The clone's antigen remains unknown. Base qualities are not recorded, but no much larger clone differs from it by a single base.

Sequenced input: peripheral blood. The V and J genes are TRBV20-1 and TRBJ1-2, with 9 central nucleotides matching TRBD1. The receptor comes from a woman aged 60-75 years with COVID-19, enrolled during active disease. For the CDR3, the sequence is CSASETGTGNYGYTF. The base sequence is TGCAGTGCTAGTGAGACAGGGACAGGGAACTATGGCTACACCTTC.